The rows below give T cell receptor beta chains drawn from one sample of a study of graft-versus-host responses after intestinal transplantation. Libraries were prepared by immunoSEQ multiplex PCR; TCRdb keeps only in-frame clonotypes and omits some of them. The table includes about 120,000 clones, 85% to 95% detected once. These TCRs are of unknown antigen specificity. The specimen was unstimulated CD8+ T cells sorted from spleen or lymph node cells, collected before intestinal transplant. These receptors came from a human donor who received an intestinal transplant. CDR3s leave out the opening cysteine and the closing phenylalanine or tryptophan. For some rows the clone size is stated as once, few or many, or as a class when expanded; others skip it.

cdr3_aa,v_call,clone_size
ASSPRRGANTEAF,TRBV4-3,-
ASSLGPLNEQF,TRBV27,once
ASSVGGLAREQY,TRBV9,-
ASREGILSNEKLF,TRBV7-8,-
ASSFGAGGNTGELF,TRBV28,once
ASSELGGQY,TRBV6-1,-
ASSPAPLREKLF,TRBV4-3,once
ASSPPGRPEQY,TRBV7-6,-
ASSIAGSYNEQF,TRBV27,once
ASSPSGRADGELF,TRBV28,-
ASSHPSHYNSPLH,TRBV4-1,-
ASSPGTSHNEQF,TRBV7-8,-
ASSRGGGAGEKLF,TRBV28,-
ASSPRYPPLADTQY,TRBV14,-
ASSVGDTQY,TRBV9,-
ASSQDGRGVTEAF,TRBV14,-
ASSLADYRGDEQF,TRBV7-9,-
ASSQDRQGGLKGYT,TRBV4-3,-
ASSQVSGSSYEQY,TRBV4-3,-
ASRARDRVCCVTEAF,TRBV7-9,-
ASSLGDSVGNEQF,TRBV11-2,-
ASSQETGGDIQY,TRBV4-3,-
ASSQATGSSYEQY,TRBV4-1,-
ASSTGTPVYGYT,TRBV2,once
ASSSEGGKAF,TRBV7-9,once
ASTPGTGRGTEAF,TRBV6-6,-
ASSNVASGGDQETQY,TRBV19,-
ASSLDGEYGYT,TRBV5-1,once
ASSPLGWMDRGLLNQPQH,TRBV9,-
ASSLGLADYEQY,TRBV7-2,-
ASSFQGRSYEQY,TRBV28,-
ATYNGGQLNYGYT,TRBV19,-
ASSYTQGSYNSPLH,TRBV6-5,once
ASSIMGTTNEKLF,TRBV5-1,-
ASSASGTYNEQF,TRBV9,-
ASSVGTSGRYEQY,TRBV19,-
ASSRPGMAYEQY,TRBV7-9,-
ASSLDRLDRQETQY,TRBV28,-
SVELGDTMNTEAF,TRBV29-1,-
ASKPTQLASEQF,TRBV27,-
ASSGELAYNEQF,TRBV2,once
ASSIDLYQPQH,TRBV19,-
ASSTTSGYEQF,TRBV19,-
ASSVGSGTGNIQY,TRBV9,-
ASSPTPGTGSGNTIY,TRBV27,-
ASSLLFRGHRYSNQPQH,TRBV28,-
ASSPWGLPADTQY,TRBV9,-
ASSVGAGAYEQY,TRBV9,-
ASSPKSITSGRGLNEQY,TRBV18,-
ASSPSVNTEAF,TRBV28,-
ASSDPDRAVNYGYT,TRBV10-1,-
ASHPGERGGVYEQY,TRBV5-1,-
ASQDFYSYEQY,TRBV28,-
ASSPSGSYNEQF,TRBV9,-
AWTLGDTEAF,TRBV30,once